This T cell receptor (beta chain) was sequenced for a study of tumor and adjacent non-tumor tissue in lung cancer. Study-wide background: Patients were aged about 30 to 80, roughly nine men and 4 to 6 women, stage I to III. Each sample yielded approximately 4 million productive TCRbeta reads on average.

A modified ARM-PCR protocol with three rounds of nested PCR amplified TCRbeta. TCRdb recomputed calls from the multiplex PCR reads with MiXCR, one row per CDR3 protein. The repertoire consists of 200,000 to 250,000 distinct CDR3 sequences, with 60% to 75% occurring once and the leading ten covering less than 25%. The CDR3 contains 15 residues. Between the trimmed V and J ends, which lost 7 bases and 2 bases, there was a span of 15 bases. No cell sorting was done before RNA was extracted from the tissue. Chemotherapy-naive patients with new lung cancer underwent thoracic surgery in China, August–November 2014. This clonotype was seen a handful of times.

This clonotype was sampled from a man aged 55 to 69 with non-small cell lung cancer. Sequencing used lung tumor tissue. V usage is TRBV12-3 or TRBV12-4 and J usage is TRBJ1-3; tentative D call: TRBD1 (6 bases). Here the CDR3 DNA reads TGTGCCAGCACCACAGGGTTCCGTACTGGAAACACCATATATTTT. Translation: CASTTGFRTGNTIYF.